One and the same sample provided the 8 T cell receptor beta chains below, sequenced in a study of T-cell memory formation after mild COVID-19 (TCRdb year 2021). The library came from 5' RACE. The sequencer listed for this sample is Illumina NovaSeq 6000. TCRdb reprocessed the public reads (quality trimming at Q25 with fastp, clone calling with MiXCR) and kept in-frame beta chains. Rows with one shared CDR3 protein collapse into an entry with the most common genes and DNA. A total of 540,000 or so distinct CDR3 sequences appear in this sample, around 20% of them only once. The ten biggest clones cover approximately 12% of the sample. Sequencing used PBMCs or a T cell subset sorted from them (not recorded which). All receptors come from an adult woman who had mild COVID-19 (a few samples of this study predate the infection). The sample titles of this study are shuffled in the database, so cell type and time point are left out; the donor was told from shared clones.

This chain uses TRBV5-1 with TRBJ1-2, with TRBD1 as a possible D gene (5 bases). Germline V gene data show CDR1 as SGHRS and CDR2 as YFSETQ. The CDR3 consists of 14 residues. Trimming removed 3 bases from V and 2 bases from J, with 11 bases in between. The CDR3 region has the DNA TGCGCCAGCAGCTCGGGGCTGCGGAACTATGGCTACACCTTC. It translates to CASSSGLRNYGYTF.

This clonotype came up a few times. The chain uses TRBV6-5 and TRBJ1-2; D gene unclear. This CDR3 contains 14 residues. Trimming cost V 7 bases and J 2 bases, with 14 bases left between them. Germline V gene lookup returns CDR1 MNHEY and CDR2 SVGAGI. DNA for the CDR3: TGTGCCAGCAAGTCGCGAGGGCGAAACTATGGCTACACCTTC. This sequence encodes CASKSRGRNYGYTF.

The gene calls are TRBV7-9 and TRBJ2-7, with TRBD2 as a possible D gene (5 bases). This CDR3 is 14 amino acids long. Trimming removed 0 bases from V and 6 bases from J, with 12 bases in between. CDR1 is SEHNR, CDR2 FQNEAQ, per germline (reference sequence). CDR3 in amino acids: CASSLAAGWTEQYF. CDR3 sequence (DNA): TGTGCCAGCAGCTTAGCGGCGGGCTGGACCGAGCAGTACTTC.

With regard to this clonotype: Relative to the germline gene, one junction end is altered; a read error may explain this. The chain is built from TRBV12-3 or TRBV12-4 and TRBJ2-3; tentatively, D is TRBD2 (7 bases). This CDR3 is built from 17 residues. For the CDR3, the DNA is TGTCCCAGCAGACCCTACAGAGGGGGGGCTTTCGTAGATACGCAGTATTTT. It yields the protein CPSRPYRGGAFVDTQYF.

The sample holds a few counts of this clonotype. The chain is built from TRBV18 and TRBJ2-5; D is ambiguous. The germline V and J ends were trimmed by 3 bases and 5 bases, with 10 bases remaining between them. CDR3 length: 13 amino acids. Germline CDR1 reads KGHSH; CDR2 reads LQKENI. The CDR3 DNA follows: TGTGCCAGCTCACCCTCAAGGTCGGAGACCCAGTACTTC. Translation gives CASSPSRSETQYF.

The rearrangement links TRBV7-2 to TRBJ2-2; 7 bases fit TRBD1. CDR3 length: 15 amino acids. CDR1 SGHTA and CDR2 FQGNSA come from the germline V gene. V was pared by 1 base and J by 7 bases, with 6 bases of the junction left unmatched. The DNA for the CDR3 is TGTGCCAGCAGCTTAGGAGACAGGGTGGGCGGGGAGCTGTTTTTT. It yields the protein CASSLGDRVGGELFF.

J is TRBJ2-1 and V is TRBV7-3, with 7 bases aligning to TRBD1. Losses at the gene ends were 3 bases for V and 1 base for J; bases not matched to a gene: 3. This CDR3 region has 15 residues. Looked up from germline, CDR1 is SGHTA and CDR2 is FQGTGA. CDR3 residues: CASSFDRASYNEQFF. For the CDR3, the DNA is TGTGCCAGCAGCTTCGACAGGGCTTCCTACAATGAGCAGTTCTTC.

The sample holds a few counts of this clonotype. The chain links TRBV20-1 to TRBJ2-7; TRBD2 matches 10 bases. CDR3 length equals 13 residues. Trimming at V came to 3 bases and at J to 4 bases, leaving 3 bases not matched to a gene. Germline-derived CDR1 and CDR2 are DFQATT and SNEGSKA (reference sequence). The CDR3 DNA reads as TGCAGTGCTAGGCCTAGCGGGAGTTACGAGCAGTACTTC. Amino acids: CSARPSGSYEQYF.